A selection of T cell receptor beta chains follows, all from one sample in a study of blood T cell repertoires in COVID-19. Only in-frame clones appear in the TCRdb table, and some are missing; sequencing was by immunoSEQ multiplex PCR. This sample has approximately 270,000 clones; 70% to 90% occur once, and the top ten carry roughly 4.3%. Material for sequencing was PBMCs or T cells enriched from blood (not recorded which). These TCRs come from a woman in her 30s with acute COVID-19. Both conserved end residues are trimmed from each CDR3. Each record gives: V gene, CDR3 protein.

TRBV5-5	ASSLLQGARELF
TRBV10-3	AISVSTGGDGYT
TRBV5-1	ASSLGLELEQY
TRBV14	ASSQVSMNTEAF
TRBV2	ASSDLAFSGNTIY
TRBV5-4	ASSLFGGSNNEQF
TRBV13	ASSGGGTGNNEQF
TRBV9	ASTGGTSSTDTQY
TRBV28	ASRAPGVGNTIY
TRBV28	ASSLRLAVYEQY
TRBV28	ASSSPGREEVWSEQF
TRBV7-9	ADRAGEFDEQF
TRBV29-1	SVEIGQSQETQY
TRBV19	ASKSLTEGTQY
TRBV28	ASSFFGTSGTDTQY
TRBV11-3	ASSLNSGSLEEQF
TRBV19	ASSKLGQGDTEAF
TRBV27	ASSPRTGGDEKLF
TRBV7-8	ASSKQTSGNQETQY
TRBV7-3	ASSPRLAGMGEQF
TRBV9	ASSVESTGDETEAF
TRBV5-8	ASSADRDYNSPLH
TRBV11-2	ASSLDPPHYEQY
TRBV10-3	AIRRLAGVGSGELF
TRBV7-6	ASSLSGANTGELF
TRBV19	ATASGRSTDTQY
TRBV19	ASSNPSGGRHNEQF
TRBV30	AWSVTSGTDIQY
TRBV9	ASSWKSSSGELF
TRBV12-3/TRBV12-4	ASQDRLSQPQH
TRBV5-1	ATRQGASNTGELF
TRBV25-1	ASSESSYGYT
TRBV4-3	ASSKGLAGTTDTQY
TRBV7-2	ASSSRTGPETQY
TRBV7-2	ASSGWSLGGRTSYEQY
TRBV15	ATSRDSPLTGAGTDTQY
TRBV7-9	ASRGPGTGGNIGELF
TRBV5-1	ASSPGVAGDAGL
TRBV2	ASILSAFSGTEAF
TRBV4-3	ASSQGRDYPYEQY
TRBV2	ASSKPGQGARPQH
TRBV7-3	ASSLLAGGLYEQY
TRBV28	ASSLRGQGAAQPQH
TRBV6-2/TRBV6-3	ASSFFADRGGEKLF
TRBV27	ASTPAGGYNEQF
TRBV5-4	ASSLRGARDGELF
TRBV7-9	AAFEGGSSYNEQF
TRBV10-2	ASRAGGQDTQY
TRBV7-2	ASSPGGSSNQPQH
TRBV3-1/TRBV3-2	ASSQGTHTEAF
TRBV7-3	ASREGLAGKQF